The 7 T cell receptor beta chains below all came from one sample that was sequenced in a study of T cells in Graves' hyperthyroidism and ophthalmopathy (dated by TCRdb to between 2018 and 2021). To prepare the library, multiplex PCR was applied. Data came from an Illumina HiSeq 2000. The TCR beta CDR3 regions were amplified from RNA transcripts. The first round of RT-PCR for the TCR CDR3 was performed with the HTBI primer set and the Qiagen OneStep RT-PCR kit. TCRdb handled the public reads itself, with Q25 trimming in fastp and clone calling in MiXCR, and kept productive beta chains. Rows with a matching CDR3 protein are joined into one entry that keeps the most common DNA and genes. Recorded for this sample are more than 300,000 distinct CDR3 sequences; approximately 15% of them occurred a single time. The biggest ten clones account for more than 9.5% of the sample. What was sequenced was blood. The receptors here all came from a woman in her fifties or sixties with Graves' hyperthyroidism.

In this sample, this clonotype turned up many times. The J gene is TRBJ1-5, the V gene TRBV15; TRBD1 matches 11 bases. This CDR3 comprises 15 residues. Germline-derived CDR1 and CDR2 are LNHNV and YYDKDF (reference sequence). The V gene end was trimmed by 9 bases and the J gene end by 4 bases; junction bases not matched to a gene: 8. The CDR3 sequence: CATSSGQGANQPQHF. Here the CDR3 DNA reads TGTGCCACAAGCTCCGGACAGGGGGCGAATCAGCCCCAGCATTTT. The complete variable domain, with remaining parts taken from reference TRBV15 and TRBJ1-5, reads DAMVIQNPRYQVTQFGKPVTLSCSQTLNHNVMYWYQQKSSQAPKLLFHYYDKDFNNEADTPDNFQSRRPNTSFCFLDIRSPGLGDTAMYLCATSSGQGANQPQHFGDGTRLSIL.

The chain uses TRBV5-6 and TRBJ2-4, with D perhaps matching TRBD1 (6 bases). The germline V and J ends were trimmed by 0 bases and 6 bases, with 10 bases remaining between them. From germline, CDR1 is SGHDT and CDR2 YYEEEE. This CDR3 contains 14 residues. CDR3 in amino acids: CASSLAGQRNIQYF. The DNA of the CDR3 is TGTGCCAGCAGCTTGGCCGGACAGAGAAACATTCAGTACTTC.

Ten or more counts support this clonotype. This CDR3 is CASRSGTQTGELFF. The CDR3 nucleotides are TGTGCCAGCAGATCCGGGACACAGACCGGGGAGCTGTTTTTT. The chain recombines TRBV28 with TRBJ2-2; D is perhaps TRBD1 (6 bases). Trimming left V 6 bases short and J 5 bases short, with 13 bases between. The CDR3 consists of 14 residues. Germline loops: CDR1 MDHEN, CDR2 SYDVKM.

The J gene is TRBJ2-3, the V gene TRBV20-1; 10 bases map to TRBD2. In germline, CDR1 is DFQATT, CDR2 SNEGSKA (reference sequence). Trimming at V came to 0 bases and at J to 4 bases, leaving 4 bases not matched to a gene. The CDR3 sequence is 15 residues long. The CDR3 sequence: CSARDPSGSPDTQYF. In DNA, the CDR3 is TGCAGTGCTAGAGATCCTAGCGGGAGCCCAGATACGCAGTATTTT.

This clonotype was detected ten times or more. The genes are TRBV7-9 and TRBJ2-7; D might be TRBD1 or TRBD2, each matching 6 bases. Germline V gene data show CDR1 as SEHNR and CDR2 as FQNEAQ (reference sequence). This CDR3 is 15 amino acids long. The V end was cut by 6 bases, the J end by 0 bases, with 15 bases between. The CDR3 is CASRTGEGDSYEQYF. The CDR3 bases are TGTGCCAGCAGGACGGGAGAGGGGGACTCCTACGAGCAGTACTTC.

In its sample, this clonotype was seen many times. This chain's CDR3 is CASSLLSGSTDTQYF. CDR3 bases: TGTGCCAGCAGCCTCCTTAGCGGGAGCACAGATACGCAGTATTTT. V and J are TRBV11-2 and TRBJ2-3, with 7 bases that match TRBD2. This CDR3 has 15 amino acids. V was clipped by 5 bases and J by 0 bases; unmatched bases: 5. Germline lookup yields CDR1 SGHAT and CDR2 FQNNGV. The full variable domain, its missing parts supplied by reference TRBV11-2 and TRBJ2-3, is EAGVAQSPRYKIIEKRQSVAFWCNPISGHATLYWYQQILGQGPKLLIQFQNNGVVDDSQLPKDRFSAERLKGVDSTLKIQPAKLEDSAVYLCASSLLSGSTDTQYFGPGTRLTVL.

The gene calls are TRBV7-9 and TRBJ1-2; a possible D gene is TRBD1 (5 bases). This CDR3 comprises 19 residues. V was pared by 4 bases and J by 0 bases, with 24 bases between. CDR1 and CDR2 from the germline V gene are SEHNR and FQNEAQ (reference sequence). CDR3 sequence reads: CASSYSGLLRRQPNYGYTF. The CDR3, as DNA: TGTGCCAGCAGCTACTCGGGACTGCTACGTCGCCAACCTAACTATGGCTACACCTTC.